This T cell receptor (beta chain) appears in the sequencing data of a study of control samples from healthy donors and cancer patients. This table comes from immunoSEQ multiplex PCR, and its TCRdb copy is limited to in-frame clones, with some not included. Of approximately 97,000 clones listed, almost 90% are singletons. The CDR3 contains 14 residues. Trimming cost V 5 bases and J 7 bases, with 15 bases left between them. The V gene's germline CDR1 is MNHEY and CDR2 SMNVEV (reference sequence). The sequenced sample was blood. The TCR comes from a man in his thirties or forties in good health. V usage is TRBV27 and J usage is TRBJ2-4, with D hard to call. CDR3 bases: TGTGCCAGCAGTCCCTCGGGTTATATTAACATTCAGTACTTC. Amino acid sequence: CASSPSGYINIQYF.